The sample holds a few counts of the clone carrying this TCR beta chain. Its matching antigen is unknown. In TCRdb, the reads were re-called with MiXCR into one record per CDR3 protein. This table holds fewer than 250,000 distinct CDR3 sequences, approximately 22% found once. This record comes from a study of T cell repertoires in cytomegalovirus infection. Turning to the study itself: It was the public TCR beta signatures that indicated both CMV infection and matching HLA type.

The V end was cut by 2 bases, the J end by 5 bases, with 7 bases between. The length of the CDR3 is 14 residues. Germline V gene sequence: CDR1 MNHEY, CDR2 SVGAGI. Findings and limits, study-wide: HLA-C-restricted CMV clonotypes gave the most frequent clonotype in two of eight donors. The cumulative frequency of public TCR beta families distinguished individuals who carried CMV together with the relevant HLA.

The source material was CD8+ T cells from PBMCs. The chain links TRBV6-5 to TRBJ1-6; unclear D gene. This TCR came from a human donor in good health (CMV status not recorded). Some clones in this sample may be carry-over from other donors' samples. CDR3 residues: CASSYGGDNSPLHF. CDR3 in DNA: TGTGCCAGCAGTTACGGCGGAGATAATTCACCCCTCCACTTT.